This T cell receptor (beta chain) was recovered during a study of OX40 agonist ivuxolimab in advanced cancers. Study-wide results and caveats: Partial responders treated at 0.1-3.0 mg/kg exhibited clonal expansion among the lowest measured. CD4+ and CD8+ blood T cells expanded clonally by week 6 at 0.1 to 3.0 mg/kg.

For this clone: Antigen unknown.

Assay: immunoSEQ multiplex PCR; the TCRdb copy retains only in-frame clones and omits some. The table lists just under 100,000 clones, approximately 93% of them singletons, with about 0.17% in the top ten. Patients with a history of autoimmune disease or on systemic immunosuppression were excluded. The source is an adult with an advanced solid tumor such as melanoma, head and neck, liver or kidney cancer. This sample comprised CD4+ or CD8+ T cells sorted from blood, obtained in a trial of the OX40 agonist ivuxolimab.

CDR3 coding DNA: TGTGCCAGTACCCCGGGGTCAACCGGAGATACGCAGTATTTT. Amino acids: CASTPGSTGDTQYF. This chain connects TRBV19 to TRBJ2-3, with D tentatively TRBD2 (5 bases). Trimming took 7 bases from V and 5 from J, leaving 16 bases between them. The CDR3 is 14 amino acids. The germline CDR1 and CDR2 sequences are LNHDA and SQIVND (reference sequence).